Listed below are T cell receptor beta chains from one sample, sequenced in a study of CXCR3-negative and CXCR3-positive naive CD8 T cells. TCRdb derives one entry per CDR3 protein from the 5' RACE reads, leaving out DNA. The sample totals tens of thousands of distinct CDR3 sequences. The sequencing sample was made of naive CXCR3- CD8+ T cells from blood. These receptors came from a human donor in good health. Some clones in this sample may be carry-over from other donors' samples. Both conserved end residues are part of each CDR3.

cdr3_length	v_call	j_call	cdr3_aa
17	TRBV18	TRBJ2-1	CASSPKVSPTEYNEQFF
14	TRBV5-1	TRBJ2-5	CASSSPRKGDRGYF
15	TRBV7-9	TRBJ2-7	CASTDWEGNAYEQYF
15	TRBV7-6	TRBJ2-7	CASSRSRSTAYEQYF
15	TRBV29-1	TRBJ2-5	CSVEPQGGTQETQYF
12	TRBV29-1	TRBJ2-7	CSFRTSSYEQYF
15	TRBV5-4	TRBJ2-2	CASSGGQGRTGELFF
13	TRBV7-2	TRBJ2-7	CASSFRETYEQYF
18	TRBV13	TRBJ2-6	CASSQETGGVRGANVLTF
12	TRBV29-1	TRBJ1-1	CSVVRMGVEAFF
17	TRBV7-9	TRBJ2-1	CASSHLAGGPNYNEQFF
13	TRBV9	TRBJ2-1	CASNGAGGHEQFF
13	TRBV7-9	TRBJ1-1	CASRGPMNTEAFF
12	TRBV9	TRBJ2-7	CASSVRSYEQYF
16	TRBV6-4	TRBJ2-1	CASSDNGGGAYNEQFF
13	TRBV5-1	TRBJ1-2	CASSPDRLYGYTF
15	TRBV4-2	TRBJ2-7	CASSQVTGVRYEQYF
14	TRBV6-2/TRBV6-3	TRBJ2-1	CASSYPTSDNEQFF
14	TRBV20-1	TRBJ2-7	CSARDVGRAYEQYF
13	TRBV27	TRBJ2-7	CASQIGTSYEQYF
15	TRBV7-9	TRBJ2-3	CASIGLAGVGDTQYF
12	TRBV19	TRBJ1-1	CASSATGPEAFF
15	TRBV29-1	TRBJ1-2	CSVPGTGPGDYGYTF
14	TRBV28	TRBJ2-1	CASSQGGGYGEQFF
14	TRBV6-5	TRBJ2-7	CASSYSAAADEQYF
14	TRBV7-7	TRBJ1-1	CASSPGGGYTEAFF
15	TRBV4-3	TRBJ2-7	CASSQGPDVSYEQYF
15	TRBV12-3/TRBV12-4	TRBJ2-5	CASSPRDHEGETQYF
16	TRBV20-1	TRBJ2-7	CSARDPSGGSHYEQYF
13	TRBV7-2	TRBJ2-3	CASSVGWVNTQYF
16	TRBV4-3	TRBJ1-2	CASSQSTGVDSYGYTF
14	TRBV12-3/TRBV12-4	TRBJ2-1	CASSLTGQGNEQFF
15	TRBV5-4	TRBJ1-2	CASSPDSFINYGYTF
13	TRBV28	TRBJ2-7	CASSTGVSYEQYF
14	TRBV6-2/TRBV6-3	TRBJ2-5	CASSPGTDRETQYF
13	TRBV21-1	TRBJ2-7	CLLRDCRSYEQYF
11	TRBV20-1	TRBJ2-2	CSAYNTGELFF
16	TRBV6-2/TRBV6-3	TRBJ2-7	CASSPVGGDYTVQQYF
18	TRBV29-1	TRBJ2-5	CSVFLTGLADTRGETQYF
13	TRBV30	TRBJ1-1	CAWSVPGSTEAFF
16	TRBV7-9	TRBJ1-1	CASSLVEGGRDTEAFF
15	TRBV18	TRBJ1-1	CASSETGRWDTEAFF
15	TRBV7-2	TRBJ2-5	CASSLTLAGKETQYF
13	TRBV29-1	TRBJ2-3	CSVEGGDQDTQYF